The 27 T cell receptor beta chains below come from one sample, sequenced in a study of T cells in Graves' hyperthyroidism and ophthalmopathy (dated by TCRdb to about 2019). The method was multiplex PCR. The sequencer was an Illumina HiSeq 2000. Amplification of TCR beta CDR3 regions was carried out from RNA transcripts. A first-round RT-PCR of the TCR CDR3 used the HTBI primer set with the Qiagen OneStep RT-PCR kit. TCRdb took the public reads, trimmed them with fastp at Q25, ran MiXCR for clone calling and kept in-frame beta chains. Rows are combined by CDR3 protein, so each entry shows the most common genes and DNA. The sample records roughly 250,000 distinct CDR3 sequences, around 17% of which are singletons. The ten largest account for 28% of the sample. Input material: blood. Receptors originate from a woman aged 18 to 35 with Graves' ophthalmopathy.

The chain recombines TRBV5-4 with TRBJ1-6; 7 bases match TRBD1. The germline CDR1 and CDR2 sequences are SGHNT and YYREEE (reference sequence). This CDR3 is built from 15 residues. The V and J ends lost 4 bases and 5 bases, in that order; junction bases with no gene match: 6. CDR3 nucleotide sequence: TGTGCCAGCAGCCGACAGGGCGGGAATAATTCACCCCTCCACTTT. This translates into CASSRQGGNNSPLHF.

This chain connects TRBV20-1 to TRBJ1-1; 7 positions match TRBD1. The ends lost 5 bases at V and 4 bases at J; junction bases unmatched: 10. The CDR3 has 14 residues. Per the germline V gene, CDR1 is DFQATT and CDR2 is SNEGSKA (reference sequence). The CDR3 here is CSAVTRDSGTEAFF. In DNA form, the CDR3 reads TGCAGTGCTGTCACGCGGGACAGTGGCACTGAAGCTTTCTTT.

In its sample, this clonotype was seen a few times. CDR3 coding DNA: TGCGCCAGCAGCCAATTGGGGAGAGTGGAAAAACTGTTTTTT. It codes for CASSQLGRVEKLFF. The gene calls are TRBV4-1 and TRBJ1-4; D gene ambiguous. Germline loops: CDR1 MGHRA, CDR2 YSYEKL. The CDR3 runs to 14 residues. Trimming removed 2 bases from V and 8 bases from J, with 12 bases in between.

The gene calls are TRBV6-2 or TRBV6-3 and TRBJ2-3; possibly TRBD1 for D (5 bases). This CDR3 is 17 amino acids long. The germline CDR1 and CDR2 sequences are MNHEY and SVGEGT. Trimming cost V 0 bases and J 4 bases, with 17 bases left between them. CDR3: CASSYSRLGAGADTQYF. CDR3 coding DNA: TGTGCCAGCAGTTACTCCCGCCTAGGGGCTGGGGCAGATACGCAGTATTTT.

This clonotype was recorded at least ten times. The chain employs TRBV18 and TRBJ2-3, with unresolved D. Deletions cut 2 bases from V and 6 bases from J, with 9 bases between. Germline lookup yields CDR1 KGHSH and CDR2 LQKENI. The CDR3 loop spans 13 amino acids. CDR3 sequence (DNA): TGTGCCAGCTCACCAGAAGTTAGCGATACGCAGTATTTT. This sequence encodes CASSPEVSDTQYF. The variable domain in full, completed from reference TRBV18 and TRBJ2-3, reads NAGVMQNPRHLVRRRGQEARLRCSPMKGHSHVYWYRQLPEEGLKFMVYLQKENIIDESGMPKERFSAEFPKEGPSILRIQQVVRGDSAAYFCASSPEVSDTQYFGPGTRLTVL.

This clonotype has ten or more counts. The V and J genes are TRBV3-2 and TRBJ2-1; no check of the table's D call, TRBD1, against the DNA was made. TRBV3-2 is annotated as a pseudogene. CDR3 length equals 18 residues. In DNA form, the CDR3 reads TGTGCCAGCAGCCAAGCTCGTAGGGGCGTAATTTTGGACAATGAGCAGTTCTTC. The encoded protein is CASSQARRGVILDNEQFF.

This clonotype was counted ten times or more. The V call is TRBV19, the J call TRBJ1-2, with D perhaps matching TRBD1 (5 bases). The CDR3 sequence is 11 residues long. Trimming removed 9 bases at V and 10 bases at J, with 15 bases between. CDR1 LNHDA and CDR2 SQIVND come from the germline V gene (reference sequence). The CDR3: CASKRAGHYTF. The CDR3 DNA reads TGTGCCAGCAAAAGGGCGGGGCACTACACCTTC.

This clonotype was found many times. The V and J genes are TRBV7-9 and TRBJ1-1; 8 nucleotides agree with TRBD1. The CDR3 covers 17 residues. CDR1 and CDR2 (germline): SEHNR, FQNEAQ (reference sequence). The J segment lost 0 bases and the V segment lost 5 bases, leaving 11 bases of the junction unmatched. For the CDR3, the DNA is TGTGCCAGCAGCCCCCGGACAGGGTTGGGGATGAACACTGAAGCTTTCTTT. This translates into CASSPRTGLGMNTEAFF.

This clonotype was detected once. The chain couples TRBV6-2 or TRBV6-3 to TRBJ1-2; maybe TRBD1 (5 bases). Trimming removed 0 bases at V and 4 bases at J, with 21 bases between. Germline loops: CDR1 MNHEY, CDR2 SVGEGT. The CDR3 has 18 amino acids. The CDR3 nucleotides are TGTGCCAGCAGTTACTCGTCGCACTTACGGGGGGTGAGCTATGGCTACACCTTC. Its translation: CASSYSSHLRGVSYGYTF.

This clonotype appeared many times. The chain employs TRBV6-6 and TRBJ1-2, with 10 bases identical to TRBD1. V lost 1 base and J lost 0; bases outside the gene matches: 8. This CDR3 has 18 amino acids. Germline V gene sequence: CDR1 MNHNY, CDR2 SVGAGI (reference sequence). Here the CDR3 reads CASSYFRTGGKANYGYTF. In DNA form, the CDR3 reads TGTGCCAGCAGTTACTTCAGGACAGGGGGGAAAGCTAACTATGGCTACACCTTC.

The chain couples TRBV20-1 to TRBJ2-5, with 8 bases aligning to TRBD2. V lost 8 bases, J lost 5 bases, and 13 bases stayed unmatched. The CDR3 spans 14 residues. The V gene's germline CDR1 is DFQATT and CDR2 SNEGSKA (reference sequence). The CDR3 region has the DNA TGCAGTCCTGGGCAGGGGTCGGGGGGGGAGACCCAGTACTTC. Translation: CSPGQGSGGETQYF.

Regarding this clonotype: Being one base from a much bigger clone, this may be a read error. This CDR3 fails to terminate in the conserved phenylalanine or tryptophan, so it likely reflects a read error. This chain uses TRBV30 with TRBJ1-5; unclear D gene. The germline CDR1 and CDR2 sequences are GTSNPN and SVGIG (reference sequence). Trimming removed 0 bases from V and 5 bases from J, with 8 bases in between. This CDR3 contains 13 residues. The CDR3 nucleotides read TGTGCCTGGAGTGTACGAAGGGATCAGCCCCAGCATCTT. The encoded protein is CAWSVRRDQPQHL.

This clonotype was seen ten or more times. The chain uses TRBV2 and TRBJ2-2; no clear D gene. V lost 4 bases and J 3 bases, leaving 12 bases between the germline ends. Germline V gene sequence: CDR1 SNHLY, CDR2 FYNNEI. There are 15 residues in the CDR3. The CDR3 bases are TGTGCCAGCAGTGTAGAAAACACCTACACCGGGGAGCTGTTTTTT. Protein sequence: CASSVENTYTGELFF. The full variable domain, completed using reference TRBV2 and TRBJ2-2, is EPEVTQTPSHQVTQMGQEVILRCVPISNHLYFYWYRQILGQKVEFLVSFYNNEISEKSEIFDDQFSVERPDGSNFTLKIRSTKLEDSAMYFCASSVENTYTGELFFGEGSRLTVL.

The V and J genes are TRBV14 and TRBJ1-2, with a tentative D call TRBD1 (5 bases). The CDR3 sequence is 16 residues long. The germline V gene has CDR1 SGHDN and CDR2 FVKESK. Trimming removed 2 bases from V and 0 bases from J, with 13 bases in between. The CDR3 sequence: CASSQYRGPANYGYTF. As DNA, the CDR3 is TGTGCCAGCAGCCAATACCGGGGCCCAGCTAACTATGGCTACACCTTC. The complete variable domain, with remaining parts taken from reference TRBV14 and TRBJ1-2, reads EAGVTQFPSHSVIEKGQTVTLRCDPISGHDNLYWYRRVMGKEIKFLLHFVKESKQDESGMPNNRFLAERTGGTYSTLKVQPAELEDSGVYFCASSQYRGPANYGYTFGSGTRLTVV.

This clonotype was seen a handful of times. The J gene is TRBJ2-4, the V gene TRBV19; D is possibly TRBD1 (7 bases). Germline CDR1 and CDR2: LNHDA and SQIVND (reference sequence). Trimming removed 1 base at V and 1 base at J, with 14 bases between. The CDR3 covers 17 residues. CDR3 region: CASSIVWDSGAKNIQYF. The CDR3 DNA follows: TGTGCCAGTAGTATAGTTTGGGACAGCGGGGCCAAAAACATTCAGTACTTC. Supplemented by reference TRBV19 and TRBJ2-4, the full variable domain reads DGGITQSPKYLFRKEGQNVTLSCEQNLNHDAMYWYRQDPGQGLRLIYYSQIVNDFQKGDIAEGYSVSREKKESFPLTVTSAQKNPTAFYLCASSIVWDSGAKNIQYFGAGTRLSVL.

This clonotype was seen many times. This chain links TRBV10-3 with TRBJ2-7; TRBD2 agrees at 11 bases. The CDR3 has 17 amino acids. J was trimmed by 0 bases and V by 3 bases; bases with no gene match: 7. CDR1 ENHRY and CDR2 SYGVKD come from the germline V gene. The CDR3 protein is CAISDTGLAANSYEQYF. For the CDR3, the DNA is TGTGCCATCAGTGACACGGGACTAGCGGCGAACTCCTACGAGCAGTACTTC.

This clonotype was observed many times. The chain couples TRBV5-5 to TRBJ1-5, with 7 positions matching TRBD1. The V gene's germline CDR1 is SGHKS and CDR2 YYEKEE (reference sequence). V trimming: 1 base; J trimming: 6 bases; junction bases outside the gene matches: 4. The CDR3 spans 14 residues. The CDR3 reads CASSLLAGGQPQHF. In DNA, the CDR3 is TGTGCCAGCAGCTTGCTGGCAGGGGGTCAGCCCCAGCATTTT.

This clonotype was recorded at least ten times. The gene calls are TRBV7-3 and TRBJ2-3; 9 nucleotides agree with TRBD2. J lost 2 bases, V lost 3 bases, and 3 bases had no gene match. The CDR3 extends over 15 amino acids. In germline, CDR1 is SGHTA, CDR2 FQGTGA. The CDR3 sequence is CASSLTSGLTDTQYF. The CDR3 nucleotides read TGTGCCAGCAGCTTGACTAGCGGCCTCACAGATACGCAGTATTTT.

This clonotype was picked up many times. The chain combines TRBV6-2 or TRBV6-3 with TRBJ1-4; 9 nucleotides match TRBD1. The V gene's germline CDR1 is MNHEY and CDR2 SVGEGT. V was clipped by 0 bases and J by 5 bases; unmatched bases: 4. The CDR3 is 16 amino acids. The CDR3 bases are TGTGCCAGCAGTTACTCGATGGGACAGGGAAATGAAAAACTGTTTTTT. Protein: CASSYSMGQGNEKLFF.

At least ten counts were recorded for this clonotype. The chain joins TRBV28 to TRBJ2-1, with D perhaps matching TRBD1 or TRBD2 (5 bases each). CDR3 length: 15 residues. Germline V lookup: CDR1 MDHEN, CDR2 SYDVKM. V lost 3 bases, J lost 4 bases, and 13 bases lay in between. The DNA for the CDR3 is TGTGCCAGCAGTTTCGGGGCGGGCCTTTACAATGAGCAGTTCTTC. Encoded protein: CASSFGAGLYNEQFF.

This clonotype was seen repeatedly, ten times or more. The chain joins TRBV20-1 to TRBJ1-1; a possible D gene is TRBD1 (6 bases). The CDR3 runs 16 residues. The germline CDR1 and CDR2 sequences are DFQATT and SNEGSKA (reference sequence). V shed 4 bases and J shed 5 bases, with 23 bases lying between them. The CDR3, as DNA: TGCAGTGCTAAAACGGGGGGGGGTGGGGGCGCGACTGAAGCTTTCTTT. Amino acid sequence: CSAKTGGGGGATEAFF.

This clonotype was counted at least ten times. The CDR3 nucleotides read TGTGCCAGCAGCTTTACGGGCGGAAGGAGCTCCTACGAGCAGTACTTC. Its protein is CASSFTGGRSSYEQYF. The chain employs TRBV7-9 and TRBJ2-7; no definite D call. V lost 3 bases and J 0 bases, leaving 15 bases between the germline ends. The CDR3 consists of 16 residues. Germline V CDR1 and CDR2: SEHNR, FQNEAQ (reference sequence).

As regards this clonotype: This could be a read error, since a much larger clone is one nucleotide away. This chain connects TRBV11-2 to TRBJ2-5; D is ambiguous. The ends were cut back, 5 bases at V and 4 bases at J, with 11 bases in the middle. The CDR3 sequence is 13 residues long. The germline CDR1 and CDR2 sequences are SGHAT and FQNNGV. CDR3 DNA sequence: TGTGCCAGCAGCGAGACCCGTCGAGAGACCCAGTACTTC. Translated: CASSETRRETQYF.

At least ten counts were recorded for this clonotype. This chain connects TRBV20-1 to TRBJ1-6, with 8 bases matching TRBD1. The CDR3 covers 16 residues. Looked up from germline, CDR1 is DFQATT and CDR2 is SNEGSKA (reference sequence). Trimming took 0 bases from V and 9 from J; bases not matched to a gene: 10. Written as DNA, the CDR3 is TGCAGTGCTAGAGATATGATCGGACAGGGCGCTTCACCCCTCCACTTT. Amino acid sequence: CSARDMIGQGASPLHF.

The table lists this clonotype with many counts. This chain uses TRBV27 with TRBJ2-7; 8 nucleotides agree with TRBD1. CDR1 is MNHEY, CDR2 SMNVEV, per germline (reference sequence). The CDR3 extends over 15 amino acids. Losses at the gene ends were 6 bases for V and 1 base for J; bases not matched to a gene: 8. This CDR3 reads CASRGRTGRSYEQYF. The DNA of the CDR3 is TGTGCCAGCAGGGGACGGACAGGGAGATCCTACGAGCAGTACTTC.

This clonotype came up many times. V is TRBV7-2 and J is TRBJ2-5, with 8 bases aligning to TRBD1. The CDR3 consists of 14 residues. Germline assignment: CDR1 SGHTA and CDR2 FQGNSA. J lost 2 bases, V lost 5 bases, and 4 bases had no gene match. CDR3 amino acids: CASSRDRGQETQYF. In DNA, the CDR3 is TGTGCCAGCAGCCGAGACAGGGGACAAGAGACCCAGTACTTC.

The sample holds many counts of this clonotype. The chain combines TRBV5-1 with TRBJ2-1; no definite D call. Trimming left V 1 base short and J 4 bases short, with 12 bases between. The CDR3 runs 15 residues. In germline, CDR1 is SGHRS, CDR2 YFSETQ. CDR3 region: CASSLNDGRYNEQFF. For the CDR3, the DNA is TGCGCCAGCAGCTTGAACGATGGACGTTACAATGAGCAGTTCTTC. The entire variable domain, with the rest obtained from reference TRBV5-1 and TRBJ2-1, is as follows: KAGVTQTPRYLIKTRGQQVTLSCSPISGHRSVSWYQQTPGQGLQFLFEYFSETQRNKGNFPGRFSGRQFSNSRSEMNVSTLELGDSALYLCASSLNDGRYNEQFFGPGTRLTVL.